This T cell receptor beta chain was observed in a study of T cells in localized non-small cell lung cancer. Study-level findings and limits: Prolonged overall survival went with higher T cell density in the blood. In adjacent lung appeared a median around 59 of the top 100 tumor clones. There was higher T cell clonality in uninvolved adjacent lung than in tumor, and it was highest there.

Germline CDR1 MNHEY, CDR2 SMNVEV (reference sequence). V lost 5 bases and J lost 6; bases outside the gene matches: 13. CDR3 size: 16 residues. Details on this clone: The antigen remains undetermined.

The method was immunoSEQ multiplex PCR; TCRdb's version includes in-frame clones alone and lacks a portion of them. The data contain approximately 65,000 clones, 80% to 90% of them singletons. This clonotype originated in a man aged 40 to 69 with stage II lung adenocarcinoma. The chain employs TRBV27 and TRBJ1-5; 7 bases are a match to TRBD1. Sequences were derived from PBMCs, sampled before any cancer treatment. In DNA form, the CDR3 reads TGTGCCAGCAGTCTAATCACGGGCAGGGGGACTCAGCCCCAGCATTTT. Translated: CASSLITGRGTQPQHF.